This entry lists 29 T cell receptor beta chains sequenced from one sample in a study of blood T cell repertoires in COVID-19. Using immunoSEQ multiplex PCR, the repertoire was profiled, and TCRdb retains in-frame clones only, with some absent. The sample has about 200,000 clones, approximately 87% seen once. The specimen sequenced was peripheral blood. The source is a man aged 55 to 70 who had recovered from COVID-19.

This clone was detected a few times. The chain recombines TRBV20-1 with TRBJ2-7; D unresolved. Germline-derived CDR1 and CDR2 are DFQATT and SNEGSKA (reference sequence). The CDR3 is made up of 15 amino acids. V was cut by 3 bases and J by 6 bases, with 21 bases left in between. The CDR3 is CSASSFVQQFTEQYF. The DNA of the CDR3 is TGCAGTGCTAGTAGTTTCGTACAGCAGTTCACCGAGCAGTACTTC.

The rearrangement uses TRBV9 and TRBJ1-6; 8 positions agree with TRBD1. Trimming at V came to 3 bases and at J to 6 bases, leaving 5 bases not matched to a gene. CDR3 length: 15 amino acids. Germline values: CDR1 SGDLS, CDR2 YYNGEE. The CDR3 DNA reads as TGTGCCAGCAGCGGAGGGACAGGCGCTAATTCACCCCTCCACTTT. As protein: CASSGGTGANSPLHF.

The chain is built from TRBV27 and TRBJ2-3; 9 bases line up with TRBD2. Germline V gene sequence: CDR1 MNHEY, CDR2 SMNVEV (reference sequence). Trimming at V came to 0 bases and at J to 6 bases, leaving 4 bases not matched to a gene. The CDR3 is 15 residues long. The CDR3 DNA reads TGTGCCAGCAGTTTATCGTGGACTAGCGCGGATACGCAGTATTTT. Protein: CASSLSWTSADTQYF.

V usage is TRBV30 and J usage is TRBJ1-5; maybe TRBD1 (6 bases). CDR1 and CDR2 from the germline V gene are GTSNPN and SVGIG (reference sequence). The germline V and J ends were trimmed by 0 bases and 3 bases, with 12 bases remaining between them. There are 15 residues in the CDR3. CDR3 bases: TGTGCCTGGAGTGTAGGGTCAGGGGACAATCAGCCCCAGCATTTT. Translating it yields CAWSVGSGDNQPQHF.

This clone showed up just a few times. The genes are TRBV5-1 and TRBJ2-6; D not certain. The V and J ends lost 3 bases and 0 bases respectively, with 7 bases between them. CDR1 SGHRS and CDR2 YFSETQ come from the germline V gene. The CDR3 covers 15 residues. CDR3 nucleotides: TGCGCCAGCAGCTCATCTAACTCTGGGGCCAACGTCCTGACTTTC. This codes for CASSSSNSGANVLTF.

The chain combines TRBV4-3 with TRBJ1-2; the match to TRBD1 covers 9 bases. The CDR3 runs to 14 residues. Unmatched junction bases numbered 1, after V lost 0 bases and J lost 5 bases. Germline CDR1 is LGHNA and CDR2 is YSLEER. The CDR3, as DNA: TGCGCCAGCAGCCAAGACGGGACAGGGTATGGCTACACCTTC. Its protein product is CASSQDGTGYGYTF.

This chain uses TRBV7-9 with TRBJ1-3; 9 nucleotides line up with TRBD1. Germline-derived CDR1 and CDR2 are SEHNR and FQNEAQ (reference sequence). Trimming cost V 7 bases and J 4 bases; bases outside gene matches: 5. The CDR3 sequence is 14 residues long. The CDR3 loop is CASTGTGGGNTIYF. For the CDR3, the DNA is TGTGCCAGCACCGGAACAGGGGGCGGAAACACCATATATTTT.

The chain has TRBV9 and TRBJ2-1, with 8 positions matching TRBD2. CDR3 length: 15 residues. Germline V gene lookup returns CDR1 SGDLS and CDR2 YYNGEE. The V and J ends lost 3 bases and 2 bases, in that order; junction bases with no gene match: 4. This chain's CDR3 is CASSASGGPYNEQFF. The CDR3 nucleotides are TGTGCCAGCAGCGCCAGCGGGGGACCCTACAATGAGCAGTTCTTC.

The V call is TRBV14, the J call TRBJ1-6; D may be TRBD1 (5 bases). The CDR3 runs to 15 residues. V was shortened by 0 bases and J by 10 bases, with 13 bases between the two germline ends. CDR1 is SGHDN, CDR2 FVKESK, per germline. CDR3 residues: CASSQEQALTSPLHF. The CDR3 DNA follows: TGTGCCAGCAGCCAAGAACAGGCCTTGACCTCACCCCTCCACTTT.

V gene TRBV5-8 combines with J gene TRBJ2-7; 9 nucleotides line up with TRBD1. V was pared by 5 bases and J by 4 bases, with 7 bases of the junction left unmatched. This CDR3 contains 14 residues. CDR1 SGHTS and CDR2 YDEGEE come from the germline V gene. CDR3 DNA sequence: TGTGCCAGCAGAAGGACAGGGGATGGTTACGAGCAGTACTTC. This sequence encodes CASRRTGDGYEQYF.

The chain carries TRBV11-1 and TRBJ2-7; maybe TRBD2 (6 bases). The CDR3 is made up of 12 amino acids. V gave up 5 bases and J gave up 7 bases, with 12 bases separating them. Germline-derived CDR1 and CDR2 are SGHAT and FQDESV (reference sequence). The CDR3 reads CASSPNRGEQYF. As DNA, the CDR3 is TGTGCCAGCAGCCCAAACCGGGGGGAGCAGTACTTC.

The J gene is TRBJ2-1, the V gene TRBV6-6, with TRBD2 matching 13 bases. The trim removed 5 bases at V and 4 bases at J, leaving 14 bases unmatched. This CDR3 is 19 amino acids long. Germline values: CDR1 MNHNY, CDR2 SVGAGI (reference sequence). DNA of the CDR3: TGTGCCAGCAGTCACGGACTAGCGGGGGTCACGGGAGGGTACAATGAGCAGTTCTTC. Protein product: CASSHGLAGVTGGYNEQFF.

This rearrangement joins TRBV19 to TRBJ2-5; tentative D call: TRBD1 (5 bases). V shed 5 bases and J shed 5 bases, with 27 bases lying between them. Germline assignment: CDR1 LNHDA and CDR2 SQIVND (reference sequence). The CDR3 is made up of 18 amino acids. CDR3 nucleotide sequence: TGTGCCAGTAGTGGACACGACCACCTTGGAAGGTTAGATGAGACCCAGTACTTC. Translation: CASSGHDHLGRLDETQYF.

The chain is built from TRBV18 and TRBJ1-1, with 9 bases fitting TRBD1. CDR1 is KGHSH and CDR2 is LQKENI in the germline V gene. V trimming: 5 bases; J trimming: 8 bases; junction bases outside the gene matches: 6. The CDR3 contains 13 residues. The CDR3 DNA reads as TGTGCCAGCTCATTAGACAGGGGGGAGGAAGCTTTCTTT. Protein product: CASSLDRGEEAFF.

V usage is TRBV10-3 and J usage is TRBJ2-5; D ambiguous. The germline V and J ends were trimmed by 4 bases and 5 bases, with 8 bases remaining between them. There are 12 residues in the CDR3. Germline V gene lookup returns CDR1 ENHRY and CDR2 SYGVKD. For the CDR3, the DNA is TGTGCCATCAGTGGTAATTCGGAGACCCAGTACTTC. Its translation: CAISGNSETQYF.

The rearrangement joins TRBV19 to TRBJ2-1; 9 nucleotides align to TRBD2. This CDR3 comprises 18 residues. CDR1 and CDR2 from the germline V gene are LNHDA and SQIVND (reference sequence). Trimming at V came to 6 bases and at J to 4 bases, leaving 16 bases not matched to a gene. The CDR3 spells CASSFPSGRSVGYNEQFF. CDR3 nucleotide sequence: TGTGCCAGTAGCTTCCCCAGCGGGAGGTCAGTGGGGTACAATGAGCAGTTCTTC. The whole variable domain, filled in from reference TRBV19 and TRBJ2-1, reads DGGITQSPKYLFRKEGQNVTLSCEQNLNHDAMYWYRQDPGQGLRLIYYSQIVNDFQKGDIAEGYSVSREKKESFPLTVTSAQKNPTAFYLCASSFPSGRSVGYNEQFFGPGTRLTVL.

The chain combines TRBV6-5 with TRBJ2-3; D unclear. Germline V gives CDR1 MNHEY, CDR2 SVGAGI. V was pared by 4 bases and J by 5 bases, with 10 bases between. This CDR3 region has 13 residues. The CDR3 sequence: CASSSNRRDTQYF. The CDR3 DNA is TGTGCCAGCAGTTCCAACAGAAGAGATACGCAGTATTTT.

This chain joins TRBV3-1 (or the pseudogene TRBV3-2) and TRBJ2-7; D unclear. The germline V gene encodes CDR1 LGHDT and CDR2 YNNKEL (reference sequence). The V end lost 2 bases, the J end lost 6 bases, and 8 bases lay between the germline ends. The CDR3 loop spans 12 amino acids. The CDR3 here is CASSQWSGEQYF. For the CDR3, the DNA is TGTGCCAGCAGCCAATGGTCGGGCGAGCAGTACTTC.

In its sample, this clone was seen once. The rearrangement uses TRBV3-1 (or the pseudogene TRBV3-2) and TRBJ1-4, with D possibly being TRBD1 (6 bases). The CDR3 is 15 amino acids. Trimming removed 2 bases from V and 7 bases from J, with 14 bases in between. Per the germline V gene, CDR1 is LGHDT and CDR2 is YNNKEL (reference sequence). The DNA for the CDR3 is TGTGCCAGCAGCCAAAGCGCGGGGGCAGTTGAAAAACTGTTTTTT. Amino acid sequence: CASSQSAGAVEKLFF.

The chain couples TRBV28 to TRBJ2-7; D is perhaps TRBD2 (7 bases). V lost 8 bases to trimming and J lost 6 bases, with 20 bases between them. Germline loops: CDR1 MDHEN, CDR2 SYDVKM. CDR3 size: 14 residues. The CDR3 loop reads CASGLGTGRGEQYF. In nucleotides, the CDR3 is TGTGCCAGCGGTCTCGGCACAGGGAGGGGCGAGCAGTACTTC.

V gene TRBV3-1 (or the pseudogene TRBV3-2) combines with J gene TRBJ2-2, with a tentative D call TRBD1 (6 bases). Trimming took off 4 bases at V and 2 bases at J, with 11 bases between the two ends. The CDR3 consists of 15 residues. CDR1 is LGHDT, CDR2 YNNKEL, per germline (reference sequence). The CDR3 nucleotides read TGTGCCAGCAGCCTAGGGGGATATAACACCGGGGAGCTGTTTTTT. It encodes CASSLGGYNTGELFF.

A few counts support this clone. The CDR3 is CAWSASSYNEQFF. The CDR3 DNA follows: TGTGCCTGGAGTGCCTCCAGTTACAATGAGCAGTTCTTC. The chain couples TRBV30 to TRBJ2-1, with D unclear. Germline V gene lookup returns CDR1 GTSNPN and CDR2 SVGIG (reference sequence). With 1 base removed from V and 4 bases from J, the gap between germline ends came to 8 bases. The CDR3 is 13 amino acids.

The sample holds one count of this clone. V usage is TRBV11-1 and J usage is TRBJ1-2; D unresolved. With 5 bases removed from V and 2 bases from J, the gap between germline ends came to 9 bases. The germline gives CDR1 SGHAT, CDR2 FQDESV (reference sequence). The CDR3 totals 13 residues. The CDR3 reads CASSLNTNYGYTF. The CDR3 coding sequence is TGTGCCAGCAGCCTGAATACAAACTATGGCTACACCTTC.

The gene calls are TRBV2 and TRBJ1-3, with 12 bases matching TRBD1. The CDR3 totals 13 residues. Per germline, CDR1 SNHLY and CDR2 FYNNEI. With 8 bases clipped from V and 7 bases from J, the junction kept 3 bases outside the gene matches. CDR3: CASGGQGANTIYF. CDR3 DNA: TGTGCCAGCGGGGGACAGGGGGCGAACACCATATATTTT. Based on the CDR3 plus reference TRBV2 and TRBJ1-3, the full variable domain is EPEVTQTPSHQVTQMGQEVILRCVPISNHLYFYWYRQILGQKVEFLVSFYNNEISEKSEIFDDQFSVERPDGSNFTLKIRSTKLEDSAMYFCASGGQGANTIYFGEGSWLTVV.

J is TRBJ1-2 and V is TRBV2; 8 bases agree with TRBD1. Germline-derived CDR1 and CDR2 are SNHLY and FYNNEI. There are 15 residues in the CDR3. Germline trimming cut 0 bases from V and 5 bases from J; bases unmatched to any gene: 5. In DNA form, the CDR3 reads TGTGCCAGCAGTGAAGCGCCAGGGGGCAAGTATGGCTACACCTTC. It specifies CASSEAPGGKYGYTF. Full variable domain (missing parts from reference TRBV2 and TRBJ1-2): EPEVTQTPSHQVTQMGQEVILRCVPISNHLYFYWYRQILGQKVEFLVSFYNNEISEKSEIFDDQFSVERPDGSNFTLKIRSTKLEDSAMYFCASSEAPGGKYGYTFGSGTRLTVV.

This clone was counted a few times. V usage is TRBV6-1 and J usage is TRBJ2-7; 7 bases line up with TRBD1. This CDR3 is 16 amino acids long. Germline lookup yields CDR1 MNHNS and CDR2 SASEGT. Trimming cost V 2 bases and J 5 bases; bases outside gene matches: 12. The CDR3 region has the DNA TGTGCCAGCAGTGAAAAAGGAACAGGGGCATACCACGAGCAGTACTTC. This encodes CASSEKGTGAYHEQYF.

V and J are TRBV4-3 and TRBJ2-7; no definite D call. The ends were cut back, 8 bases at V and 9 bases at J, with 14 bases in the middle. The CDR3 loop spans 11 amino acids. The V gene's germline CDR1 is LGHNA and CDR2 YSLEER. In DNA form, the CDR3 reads TGCGCCAGCCCCCCGCGAGTAGTGCAGTACTTC. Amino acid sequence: CASPPRVVQYF.

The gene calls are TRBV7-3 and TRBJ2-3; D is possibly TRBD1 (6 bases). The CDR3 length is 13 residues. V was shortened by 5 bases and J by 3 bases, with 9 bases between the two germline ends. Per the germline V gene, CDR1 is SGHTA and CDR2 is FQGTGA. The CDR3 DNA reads TGTGCCAGCAGCCCAACAGGGACAGATACGCAGTATTTT. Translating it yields CASSPTGTDTQYF.

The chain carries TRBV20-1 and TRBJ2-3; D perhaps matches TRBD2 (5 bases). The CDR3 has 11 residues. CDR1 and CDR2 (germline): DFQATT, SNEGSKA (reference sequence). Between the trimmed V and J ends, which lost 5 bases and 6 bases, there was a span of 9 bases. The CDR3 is CSAPRRDTQYF. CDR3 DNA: TGCAGTGCTCCTCGGAGGGATACGCAGTATTTT.